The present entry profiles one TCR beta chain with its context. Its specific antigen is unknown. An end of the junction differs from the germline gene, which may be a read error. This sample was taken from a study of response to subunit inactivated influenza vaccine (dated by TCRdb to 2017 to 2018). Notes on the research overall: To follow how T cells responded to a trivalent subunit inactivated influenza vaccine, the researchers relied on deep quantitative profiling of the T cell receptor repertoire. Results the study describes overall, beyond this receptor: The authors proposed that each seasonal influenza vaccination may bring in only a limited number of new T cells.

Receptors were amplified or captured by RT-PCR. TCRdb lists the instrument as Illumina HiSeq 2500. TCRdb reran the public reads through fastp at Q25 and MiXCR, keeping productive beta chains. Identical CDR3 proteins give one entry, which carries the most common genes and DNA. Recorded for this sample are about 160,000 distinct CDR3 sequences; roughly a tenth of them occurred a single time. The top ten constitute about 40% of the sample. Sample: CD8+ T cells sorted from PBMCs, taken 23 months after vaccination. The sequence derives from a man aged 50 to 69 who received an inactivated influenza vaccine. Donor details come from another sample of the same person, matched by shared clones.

The DNA reads as follows: TGTGCCAGCAGTTACCCCAGCGGCCAAGAGACCCAGTGCTTC. Its coded protein is CASSYPSGQETQCF. The V and J segments used are TRBV6-5 and TRBJ2-5, and the D gene may be TRBD2, 5 bases matching. The CDR3 numbers 14 residues from cysteine through phenylalanine. Just the 42-base CDR3 DNA is kept, in frame starting at base 1. CDR1 and CDR2 (MNHEY, SVGAGI) derive from the germline V gene.